These T cell receptor beta chains were read from a single sample in a study of blood T cell repertoires in COVID-19. The repertoire was sequenced with immunoSEQ multiplex PCR; TCRdb's copy has only in-frame clones and lacks some. The sample contains about 170,000 clones, under 85% of which appear only once. Material: PBMCs or T cells enriched from blood (not recorded which). These TCRs come from a man aged 45-65 years who had recovered from COVID-19. Each CDR3 is given with its conserved first and last residue. D genes are given only for firm matches. A row's size may be missing; if present it is once, few, many or a size class.

clone_size,d_call,v_call,j_call,cdr3_aa,cdr3_nt
-,TRBD1,TRBV28,TRBJ2-7,CASSSPGQGPYEQYF,TGTGCCAGCAGTTCCCCGGGACAGGGACCCTACGAGCAGTACTTC
-,TRBD2,TRBV5-4,TRBJ2-3,CASSLVAGGTDTQYF,TGTGCCAGCAGCTTGGTTGCGGGGGGGACAGATACGCAGTATTTT
-,TRBD1,TRBV2,TRBJ1-2,CASSEARTGDGYTF,TGTGCCAGCAGTGAAGCCCGGACAGGGGACGGCTACACCTTC
many,-,TRBV5-1,TRBJ2-2,CASNDQGGGTGELFF,TGCGCCAGCAACGACCAGGGTGGTGGCACCGGGGAGCTGTTTTTT
-,TRBD1,TRBV4-2,TRBJ1-3,CASSLTDRSSGNTIYF,TGTGCCAGCAGCCTGACGGACAGGAGCTCTGGAAACACCATATATTTT
few,TRBD1,TRBV6-2/TRBV6-3,TRBJ1-4,CASSSVMRGRNEKLFF,TGTGCCAGCAGTTCGGTCATGAGGGGGCGTAATGAAAAACTGTTTTTT
once,TRBD1,TRBV7-6,TRBJ2-7,CASSPGDSSYEQYF,TGTGCCAGCAGCCCTGGGGACAGCTCCTACGAGCAGTACTTC
-,-,TRBV30,TRBJ2-7,CAWRKGAFGQYF,TGTGCCTGGAGAAAAGGGGCTTTCGGGCAGTACTTC
-,-,TRBV5-6,TRBJ2-3,CASSFFTSTDTQYF,TGTGCCAGCAGCTTCTTCACTAGCACAGATACGCAGTATTTT
-,TRBD2,TRBV9,TRBJ2-1,CASSVGAGSGGGSDEQFF,TGTGCCAGCAGCGTAGGGGCGGGTAGCGGGGGCGGCAGCGATGAGCAGTTCTTC
-,TRBD1,TRBV5-1,TRBJ2-7,CASSIGQGTTHEQYF,TGCGCCAGCAGCATTGGACAGGGGACTACCCACGAGCAGTACTTC